This T cell receptor (beta chain) was identified in a study of Ad26.COV2.S vaccination and SARS-CoV-2 variants. Study context: It was the COV1001 Ad26.COV2.S trial arm that included the donor. Ad26.COV2.S, an intramuscular injection, was given once or twice 56 days apart. Findings of the study overall: Vaccine recipients posted higher spike-specific TCR breadth than their placebo counterparts.

Sequenced by immunoSEQ multiplex PCR; TCRdb stores in-frame clones only, minus some. The sample holds about 440,000 clones, roughly 88% seen once. Treatment here: around 19 received Ad26.COV2.S at low or high dose, single or two shots; roughly five received placebo; per-sample allocation not given. The study sampled participants on day 63 after the first vaccine or placebo injection. In Boston, an adult donor aged 18-55 years took part. The CDR3 is 16 amino acids. The V gene's germline CDR1 is SGHTA and CDR2 FQGNSA. Deletions cut 4 bases from V and 5 bases from J, with 21 bases between. A note on this clone: Its target is not known.

The TCR originated in a person aged 18-60 years who received the Ad26.COV2.S COVID-19 vaccine or a placebo. The chain combines TRBV7-2 with TRBJ2-7; D could derive from TRBD1 or TRBD2 (5 bases each). The material was peripheral blood, obtained in a trial of Ad26.COV2.S vaccine versus placebo. CDR3 sequence (DNA): TGTGCCAGCAGCTCACAGCCGGGACGTAGGGTCAACGAGCAGTACTTC. Amino acids: CASSSQPGRRVNEQYF.